These 27 T cell receptor beta chains were all obtained from the same sample, sequenced in a study of OX40 agonist ivuxolimab in advanced cancers. The method behind the library was the immunoSEQ multiplex PCR assay. TCRdb took over this immuneACCESS table, retaining in-frame rearrangements with V and J assigned. Such tables are incomplete; in checked studies, under half of the missing clones stem from an unresolved V gene, and the remainder is unexplained. Present in this sample are over 50,000 clones, roughly 82% of which were seen just once. Together, the top ten hold 3.9% of the sample. The sequencing used CD4+ or CD8+ T cells sorted from blood, collected in a trial of the OX40 agonist ivuxolimab. These receptors were collected from an adult with an advanced solid tumor such as melanoma, head and neck, liver or kidney cancer.

V usage is TRBV9 and J usage is TRBJ2-3, with 9 nucleotides matching TRBD2. Losses at the gene ends were 0 bases for V and 2 bases for J; bases not matched to a gene: 7. The CDR3 is made up of 17 amino acids. Germline-derived CDR1 and CDR2 are SGDLS and YYNGEE. CDR3 in DNA: TGTGCCAGCAGCGTAGGAGGAGCGGGGGGTATCACAGATACGCAGTATTTT. Translated: CASSVGGAGGITDTQYF.

This chain joins TRBV30 and TRBJ2-5; 11 bases agree with TRBD2. Germline-derived CDR1 and CDR2 are GTSNPN and SVGIG (reference sequence). With 3 bases clipped from V and 4 bases from J, the junction kept 4 bases outside the gene matches. The CDR3 has 14 amino acids. The CDR3: CAWSAGTSGETQYF. The CDR3 DNA is TGTGCCTGGAGCGCCGGGACTAGCGGAGAGACCCAGTACTTC.

The chain joins TRBV6-1 to TRBJ2-7; D is perhaps TRBD2 (7 bases). With 3 bases removed from V and 3 bases from J, the gap between germline ends came to 24 bases. The CDR3 length is 18 residues. Per germline, CDR1 MNHNS and CDR2 SASEGT. CDR3 in DNA: TGTGCCAGCAGTGATTCGGGGGGCGCCGCCGACCGGCACTACGAGCAGTACTTC. Its translation: CASSDSGGAADRHYEQYF.

This chain links TRBV2 with TRBJ2-3; 8 bases fit TRBD2. Germline CDR1 SNHLY, CDR2 FYNNEI. CDR3 size: 14 residues. In DNA, the CDR3 is TGTGCTACAGCCCCCAGCGGGGGATGGGATACGCAGTATTTT. The encoded protein is CATAPSGGWDTQYF.

The chain couples TRBV7-2 to TRBJ1-5; the match to TRBD1 covers 7 bases. In germline, CDR1 is SGHTA, CDR2 FQGNSA. This CDR3 contains 16 residues. V lost 5 bases to trimming and J lost 3 bases; unmatched junction nucleotides: 10. Written as DNA, the CDR3 is TGTGCCAGCAGCCCCACAGGGGTGTCTTTCAATCAGCCCCAGCATTTT. Amino acid sequence: CASSPTGVSFNQPQHF.

As for this clone: Other DNA sequences of this sample code for an identical CDR3. The chain has TRBV18 and TRBJ2-7, with D possibly matching TRBD2 (6 bases). The V gene's germline CDR1 is KGHSH and CDR2 LQKENI. V lost 0 bases and J lost 4, with 7 bases in between. This CDR3 comprises 13 residues. CDR3 loop: CASSPPGGYEQYF. The CDR3 DNA sequence: TGTGCCAGCTCACCACCTGGAGGGTACGAGCAGTACTTC.

The chain joins TRBV7-2 to TRBJ2-7; 7 bases are a match to TRBD2. Germline-derived CDR1 and CDR2 are SGHTA and FQGNSA. This CDR3 is built from 14 residues. The V gene end was trimmed by 5 bases and the J gene end by 8 bases; junction bases not matched to a gene: 12. The DNA for the CDR3 is TGTGCCAGCAGCCTCCCCCCGACGGGGGGAAAGCAGTACTTC. This translates into CASSLPPTGGKQYF.

This clone was counted a few times. The V and J genes are TRBV9 and TRBJ1-2; D might be TRBD1 (5 bases). The CDR3 has 13 residues. The V end lost 4 bases, the J end lost 4 bases, and 11 bases lay between the germline ends. Germline V gives CDR1 SGDLS, CDR2 YYNGEE. CDR3 loop: CASSTVGGYGYTF. For the CDR3, the DNA is TGTGCCAGCAGCACAGTGGGGGGCTATGGCTACACCTTC.

The chain joins TRBV7-3 to TRBJ2-5, with TRBD1 identical over 11 bases. The length of the CDR3 is 15 residues. With 5 bases clipped from V and 5 bases from J, the junction kept 7 bases outside the gene matches. Germline CDR1 is SGHTA and CDR2 is FQGTGA. This CDR3 is CASSLRTGGSETQYF. CDR3 DNA: TGTGCCAGCAGCCTACGGACAGGGGGCAGCGAGACCCAGTACTTC.

The chain carries TRBV6-5 and TRBJ2-5; D perhaps matches TRBD2 (6 bases). V was pared by 5 bases and J by 5 bases, with 15 bases between. Germline V gene lookup returns CDR1 MNHEY and CDR2 SVGAGI. The CDR3 has 14 residues. The chain's CDR3 is CASSAPSVGETQYF. DNA of the CDR3: TGTGCCAGCAGTGCACCTAGCGTGGGGGAGACCCAGTACTTC.

The chain has TRBV2 and TRBJ2-1, with TRBD1 identical over 8 bases. The germline CDR1 and CDR2 sequences are SNHLY and FYNNEI. Unmatched junction bases numbered 1, after V lost 5 bases and J lost 7 bases. This CDR3 has 12 amino acids. CDR3 nucleotide sequence: TGTGCCAGCAGTCACAGGGGGAATGAGCAGTTCTTC. Residues: CASSHRGNEQFF.

V is TRBV14 and J is TRBJ1-6, with D unclear. The V and J ends lost 4 bases and 0 bases respectively, with 7 bases between them. The CDR3 totals 15 residues. In germline, CDR1 is SGHDN, CDR2 FVKESK. The CDR3 bases are TGTGCCAGCAGCCGACGAGGCTCCTATAATTCACCCCTCCACTTT. Protein: CASSRRGSYNSPLHF.

The chain uses TRBV30 and TRBJ1-2; the match to TRBD1 covers 10 bases. In germline, CDR1 is GTSNPN, CDR2 SVGIG (reference sequence). Trimming at V came to 3 bases and at J to 8 bases, leaving 9 bases not matched to a gene. This CDR3 is built from 14 residues. The CDR3 protein is CAWSSGQGDGGYTF. The CDR3 DNA is TGTGCCTGGAGCTCCGGACAGGGGGACGGAGGCTACACCTTC.

This clone was observed once. J is TRBJ2-3 and V is TRBV4-2, with 12 bases identical to TRBD2. CDR1 LGHNA and CDR2 YNFKEQ come from the germline V gene. This CDR3 has 17 amino acids. V trimming: 3 bases; J trimming: 2 bases; junction bases outside the gene matches: 6. The DNA for the CDR3 is TGTGCCAGCAGCCAGGGCTCTAGCGGGGGGGCCACAGATACGCAGTATTTT. Translation: CASSQGSSGGATDTQYF.

This clone has a handful of counts. This sequence joins TRBV13 and TRBJ1-1; D gene uncertain. V was pared by 6 bases and J by 5 bases, with 13 bases between. The CDR3 contains 13 residues. CDR1 is PRHDT and CDR2 is FYEKMQ in the germline V gene (reference sequence). CDR3 protein: CASSTRWATEAFF. CDR3 nucleotide sequence: TGTGCCAGCAGTACCCGATGGGCAACTGAAGCTTTCTTT.

The chain combines TRBV6-6 with TRBJ1-4, with D possibly being TRBD1 (6 bases). Germline CDR1 MNHNY, CDR2 SVGAGI (reference sequence). This CDR3 has 14 amino acids. V gave up 4 bases and J gave up 4 bases, with 10 bases separating them. The CDR3 nucleotides are TGTGCCAGCAGTTTGGACAGCCATAATGAAAAACTGTTTTTT. It translates to CASSLDSHNEKLFF.

This clone turned up a few times. The chain uses TRBV7-3 and TRBJ1-1; 7 bases are a match to TRBD1. The CDR3 extends over 13 amino acids. Unmatched junction bases numbered 3, after V lost 7 bases and J lost 1 base. The germline CDR1 and CDR2 sequences are SGHTA and FQGTGA. CDR3 nucleotide sequence: TGTGCCAGCAAGGACAGGCAGAACACTGAAGCTTTCTTT. This codes for CASKDRQNTEAFF.

The CDR3 coding sequence is TGTGCCATCAGTGAGTCGACTCGGCAGCGGGGGGGCTACGAGCAGTACTTC. It yields the protein CAISESTRQRGGYEQYF. The V gene is TRBV10-3, the J gene TRBJ2-7, with TRBD2 matching over 10 bases. J gave up 3 bases and V 0 bases, and 8 bases lay outside the gene matches. The CDR3 is 17 amino acids. Germline V gives CDR1 ENHRY, CDR2 SYGVKD.

This clone appeared once. The chain is built from TRBV7-9 and TRBJ2-7; D is perhaps TRBD1 (5 bases). V lost 8 bases and J 3 bases, leaving 11 bases between the germline ends. The CDR3 runs 12 residues. The V gene's germline CDR1 is SEHNR and CDR2 FQNEAQ (reference sequence). In nucleotides, the CDR3 is TGTGCCAGCCAGGGCGGCCGCTACGAGCAGTACTTC. Translation: CASQGGRYEQYF.

The V call is TRBV15, the J call TRBJ2-7, with a possible D match to TRBD1 (6 bases). V lost 1 base and J 4 bases, leaving 17 bases between the germline ends. There are 16 residues in the CDR3. Germline V gene lookup returns CDR1 LNHNV and CDR2 YYDKDF (reference sequence). The CDR3 DNA reads TGTGCCACCAGCAGAGGGGGACAACTCCGGCGGTACGAGCAGTACTTC. It specifies CATSRGGQLRRYEQYF.

The gene calls are TRBV9 and TRBJ2-5; 9 bases line up with TRBD1. The CDR3 is 14 residues long. With 4 bases clipped from V and 4 bases from J, the junction kept 5 bases outside the gene matches. CDR1 is SGDLS, CDR2 YYNGEE, per germline. The CDR3 loop is CASSLTGGGETQYF. CDR3 DNA: TGTGCCAGCAGCCTGACAGGGGGGGGAGAGACCCAGTACTTC.

This clone has only a few counts. The rearrangement uses TRBV6-5 and TRBJ1-6; 9 positions match TRBD1. Germline trimming cut 1 base from V and 10 bases from J; bases unmatched to any gene: 5. Looked up from germline, CDR1 is MNHEY and CDR2 is SVGAGI. The CDR3 runs 15 residues. CDR3 DNA: TGTGCCAGCAGTTACTTACAGGGGGCCAGGTCACCCCTCCACTTT. Its translation: CASSYLQGARSPLHF.

J is TRBJ1-1 and V is TRBV18; D is perhaps TRBD1 (5 bases). The CDR3 covers 13 residues. V was shortened by 1 base and J by 8 bases, with 11 bases between the two germline ends. Germline V CDR1 and CDR2: KGHSH, LQKENI. Written as DNA, the CDR3 is TGTGCCAGCTCACCACTGGGGGGATCCGAAGCTTTCTTT. This translates into CASSPLGGSEAFF.

The chain joins TRBV5-1 to TRBJ2-1; D unclear. V shed 0 bases and J shed 2 bases, with 24 bases lying between them. CDR1 is SGHRS, CDR2 YFSETQ, per germline. The CDR3 totals 20 residues. For the CDR3, the DNA is TGCGCCAGCAGCTTGGCAAAGGTGTTGTCGTCGAGATCTACCTACAATGAGCAGTTCTTC. Translating it yields CASSLAKVLSSRSTYNEQFF.

The chain links TRBV7-3 to TRBJ2-7, with D unresolved. With 5 bases removed from V and 5 bases from J, the gap between germline ends came to 19 bases. Germline values: CDR1 SGHTA, CDR2 FQGTGA. The CDR3 runs 15 residues. CDR3 sequence reads: CASSRFGQDLDEQYF. The CDR3 DNA sequence: TGTGCCAGCAGCCGGTTCGGTCAGGATCTGGACGAGCAGTACTTC.

V usage is TRBV7-8 and J usage is TRBJ1-1, with D tentatively TRBD1 (6 bases). Trimming cost V 5 bases and J 8 bases, with 18 bases left between them. This CDR3 comprises 14 residues. Germline-derived CDR1 and CDR2 are SGHVS and FQNEAQ. The CDR3 loop reads CASSARTVGTEAFF. The CDR3 DNA reads as TGTGCCAGCAGCGCGCGGACAGTAGGAACAGAAGCTTTCTTT.

This chain joins TRBV6-4 and TRBJ1-5; 9 nucleotides agree with TRBD1. The CDR3 contains 16 residues. Germline CDR1 is MRHNA and CDR2 is SNTAGT. The ends lost 3 bases at V and 7 bases at J; junction bases unmatched: 10. This CDR3 reads CASSERRQGEVQPQHF. As DNA, the CDR3 is TGTGCCAGCAGTGAGAGGCGACAGGGGGAGGTCCAGCCCCAGCATTTT.